This record looks at one T cell receptor (beta chain) sequence and its context. Its specificity is not known. Trimming removed 5 bases from V and 1 base from J, with 5 bases in between. CDR3 length: 12 residues. The germline gives CDR1 LNHDA, CDR2 SQIVND (reference sequence). Generated by immunoSEQ multiplex PCR, the TCRdb table keeps only in-frame clones and is missing some. Of some 110,000 clones in the sample, 90% to 95% were seen once. The sample is drawn from a study of T cell repertoires and HLA-DP antigens. J is TRBJ1-2 and V is TRBV19; D gene uncertain. Material: CD4+ T cells from PBMCs. The clonotype comes from a young woman in good health and CMV-seronegative. The CDR3 loop is CASSAFNYGYTF. The CDR3 DNA reads as TGTGCCAGTAGTGCGTTTAACTATGGCTACACCTTC.